The clone carrying this T cell receptor beta chain was counted many times. The target antigen is unknown. The data stem from a study of glioma-infiltrating T cells. Broader study findings: Tissue and blood shared very few CDR3 sequences. Tissue-blood divergence was below expectation in non-neoplastic patients, above in gliomas.

The length of the CDR3 is 16 residues. Trimming took 5 bases from V and 6 from J, leaving 20 bases between them. Germline V gene data show CDR1 as SNHLY and CDR2 as FYNNEI. TCR alpha and beta CDR3 regions were amplified from RNA using iRepertoire nested multiplex PCR. Tissue mRNA or PBMC total RNA, roughly 100-400 ng, went into one-step reverse transcription and amplification. TCRdb passed the multiplex PCR reads through MiXCR, listing each CDR3 protein once. The table shows about 93,000 distinct CDR3 sequences, with roughly 37% occurring only once. This chain connects TRBV2 to TRBJ2-1; TRBD1 might be the D (5 bases). The sequenced sample was glioma tissue, nonneoplastic brain tissue, or PBMCs (not recorded which). The sequence was obtained from a human donor with low-grade glioma or glioblastoma, undergoing nonglioma brain surgery, or in good health (not recorded which). The CDR3: CASSLGQGRDPNEQFF. CDR3 DNA sequence: TGTGCCAGCAGTCTGGGCCAGGGCCGAGATCCCAATGAGCAGTTCTTC. The full variable domain, in which reference TRBV2 and TRBJ2-1 provide the parts outside the CDR3, is EPEVTQTPSHQVTQMGQEVILRCVPISNHLYFYWYRQILGQKVEFLVSFYNNEISEKSEIFDDQFSVERPDGSNFTLKIRSTKLEDSAMYFCASSLGQGRDPNEQFFGPGTRLTVL.